The T cell receptor beta chain described here comes from a study of blood T cell repertoires in COVID-19 (TCRdb year 2020). Study-level background: Samples from collaborators originated in the United States, Italy and Spain and spanned both the acute and convalescent phases of COVID-19. The material from the prospective study consisted of cDNA or gDNA derived from T cells, B-cell-depleted T cells, or PBMCs. Subjects who had been exposed to COVID-19, were actively infected with it, or had recovered from it provided the deeply sampled blood TCRbeta repertoires that made up the dataset. The repertoires were released in a freely available public database intended as a resource for research on the immune response to SARS-CoV-2. The samples were drawn from two sources: the first 160 participants of the ongoing ImmuneRACE study, and approximately 1,300 subjects contributed by 6 global collaborators. A de-identified subject ID, COVID-19 status, age in years and sex were almost always included in the sample metadata. Where available, HLA class I and class II types were obtained from metadata supplied by the sample provider rather than from assay-based typing. Points the paper makes about the study in general: How much clinical and demographic metadata was included differed by source and by participant, and the metadata was provided uncurated.

The CDR3 runs 14 amino acids, cysteine and phenylalanine included. The CDR3 DNA has 42 bases and is translated from base 1. From the germline V gene, CDR1 is SGHTA and CDR2 is FQGNSA. Deletion took 5 bases off V and 4 bases off J, with a span of 12 bases between the germline ends. As to this clone: Its antigen is not yet known. Base qualities are not recorded, but no much larger clone differs from it by a single base.

TCRbeta CDR3 regions were amplified from genomic DNA using the immunoSEQ Assay, a bias-controlled multiplex PCR. The original pipeline was this. The number of nucleated cells in each sample was estimated from the amplification of reference gene primers within the assay. To quantify the absolute abundance of each unique TCRbeta CDR3 rearrangement, sequence reads were collapsed and filtered. For each sample, productive Simpson clonality was calculated as the square root of Simpson's diversity index across productive rearrangements. TCRdb mirrors the immuneACCESS table, restricted to in-frame sequences. Some clones are absent from its copies; in checked studies, under half trace to an unresolved V gene, and the reason for the others is unknown. The V and J calls and the clone size are those of that table, but D and trimming were determined from the DNA. The sample table contains 90,000 to 120,000 clones; only one count was recorded for around four fifths of them. The top ten hold 4.3% of the sample.

Each collaborating institution followed its own protocols to collect whole blood in K2EDTA tubes. For TCRbeta analysis, collaborator samples were shipped as frozen whole blood, as isolated PBMCs, or as DNA extracted from either sample type. The chain employs TRBV7-2 and TRBJ1-3; TRBD1 is a possible D gene, resting on 6 matching bases. Input material: peripheral blood. This TCR was sampled from a man aged 65 to 79 with acute or convalescent COVID-19. The CDR3 corresponds to CASSPTGNGNTIYF. The DNA reads TGTGCCAGCAGCCCAACAGGGAACGGAAACACCATATATTTT. Full variable domain (CDR3 extended with the reference TRBV7-2 and TRBJ1-3 proteins): GAGVSQSPSNKVTEKGKDVELRCDPISGHTALYWYRQSLGQGLEFLIYFQGNSAPDKSGLPSDRFSAERTGGSVSTLTIQRTQQEDSAVYLCASSPTGNGNTIYFGEGSWLTVV.